This T cell receptor (beta chain) was sequenced in a study of blood T cell repertoires in COVID-19. V lost 3 bases and J 8 bases, leaving 8 bases between the germline ends. Germline V gene data show CDR1 as SGDLS and CDR2 as YYNGEE. This CDR3 contains 11 residues. The assay was immunoSEQ multiplex PCR, and TCRdb's table has in-frame clones only and misses some. The table lists more than 20,000 clones, 81% of them singletons. This TCR derives from a man between 50 and 59 years old with active or convalescent COVID-19. The genes are TRBV9 and TRBJ1-2; no clear D. Material for sequencing was peripheral blood. The CDR3: CASSGVWGYTF. Here the CDR3 DNA reads TGTGCCAGCAGCGGCGTCTGGGGCTACACCTTC. Complete variable domain (other parts from reference TRBV9 and TRBJ1-2): DSGVTQTPKHLITATGQRVTLRCSPRSGDLSVYWYQQSLDQGLQFLIQYYNGEERAKGNILERFSAQQFPDLHSELNLSSLELGDSALYFCASSGVWGYTFGSGTRLTVV.